This T cell receptor (beta chain) was captured by sequencing in a study of lymphopenia after photon versus proton radiotherapy. Data came from immunoSEQ multiplex PCR; TCRdb stores just in-frame clones and leaves some out. The sample consists of around 15,000 clones, 75% to 90% of them appearing once. CDR1 is SGHAT and CDR2 is FQNNGV in the germline V gene. This CDR3 region has 13 residues. Trimming left V 5 bases short and J 7 bases short, with 11 bases between. J is TRBJ1-4 and V is TRBV11-2; D may be TRBD1 (6 bases). The sample consisted of peripheral blood, taken from a patient treated with proton-based radiotherapy. This receptor was taken from a woman aged 55-70 years with cholangiocarcinoma. Some clones in this sample may be carry-over from other donors' samples. DNA of the CDR3: TGTGCCAGCAGCAATGACAGGATTGAAAAACTGTTTTTT. This translates into CASSNDRIEKLFF. Together with reference TRBV11-2 and TRBJ1-4, the CDR3 gives the full variable domain: EAGVAQSPRYKIIEKRQSVAFWCNPISGHATLYWYQQILGQGPKLLIQFQNNGVVDDSQLPKDRFSAERLKGVDSTLKIQPAKLEDSAVYLCASSNDRIEKLFFGSGTQLSVL.